A single T cell receptor (beta chain) is shown here with its context. CDR3 length equals 14 residues. This sample is drawn from a study of blood T cell repertoires in COVID-19. Whole-study context: COVID-19 samples, acute and convalescent, were from the United States, Italy and Spain. From T cells, B-cell-depleted T cells, or PBMCs came the material, which was cDNA or gDNA.

In the original workflow: For nucleated cells, counts were estimated from reference gene primer amplification. The assay was immunoSEQ multiplex PCR, and TCRdb's table has in-frame clones only and misses some. Clone size and V and J calls were adopted from that table, with D and trimming inferred from the DNA. Of roughly 50,000 clones listed, approximately 90% are singletons. The source material was peripheral blood. The origin of this receptor is a man of 80 years or more with acute or convalescent COVID-19. This chain joins TRBV21-1 and TRBJ1-1; no check of the table's D call, TRBD1, against the DNA was made. TRBV21-1 is labeled a pseudogene. The CDR3 region is CASSKRDRGGEAFF. The CDR3 DNA follows: TGTGCCAGCAGCAAACGGGACAGGGGAGGAGAAGCTTTCTTT.